These 10 T cell receptor beta chains share one sample of origin, sequenced in a study of blood T cell repertoires in COVID-19. Some clones are missing from TCRdb's copy, which holds only in-frame ones; the method was immunoSEQ multiplex PCR. The data contain about 420,000 clones, around 90% of them singletons. Material for sequencing was peripheral blood. The receptors stem from a man younger than 30 with COVID-19, enrolled during active disease.

The chain carries TRBV9 and TRBJ1-6; TRBD1 is a possible D gene (5 bases). V lost 2 bases, J lost 10 bases, and 13 bases lay in between. CDR1 is SGDLS and CDR2 is YYNGEE in the germline V gene. This CDR3 contains 14 residues. The CDR3 is CASSVSAGISPLHF. Written as DNA, the CDR3 is TGTGCCAGCAGCGTTTCGGCAGGGATCTCACCCCTCCACTTT.

The V call is TRBV2, the J call TRBJ2-1; 10 bases align to TRBD2. CDR3 length: 17 residues. CDR1 is SNHLY and CDR2 is FYNNEI in the germline V gene. The trim removed 0 bases at V and 4 bases at J, leaving 6 bases unmatched. CDR3 sequence (DNA): TGTGCCAGCAGTGAAGCGCTTGAGACTAGCGGGTACAATGAGCAGTTCTTC. Translation: CASSEALETSGYNEQFF.

The chain links TRBV6-5 to TRBJ2-1; perhaps TRBD1 as D (5 bases). V was clipped by 8 bases and J by 5 bases, with 19 bases between them. CDR1 is MNHEY, CDR2 SVGAGI, per germline. The CDR3 runs 15 residues. The DNA of the CDR3 is TGTGCCAGCTCGCTCAGGGATTTTCCAAACAATGAGCAGTTCTTC. This translates into CASSLRDFPNNEQFF.

The chain couples TRBV27 to TRBJ2-7; D remains ambiguous. Germline CDR1 reads MNHEY; CDR2 reads SMNVEV (reference sequence). The ends were cut back, 5 bases at V and 3 bases at J, with 11 bases in the middle. This CDR3 is built from 13 residues. CDR3 protein: CASSPGSRYEQYF. The CDR3 DNA reads as TGTGCCAGCAGTCCCGGGTCTCGCTACGAGCAGTACTTC.

The chain links TRBV7-8 to TRBJ2-7, with TRBD1 as a possible D gene (6 bases). V lost 5 bases to trimming and J lost 0 bases, with 14 bases between them. Germline V gives CDR1 SGHVS, CDR2 FQNEAQ. This CDR3 comprises 15 residues. The CDR3 DNA reads TGTGCCAGCAGCATTGGACAGCTTAGCTCCTACGAGCAGTACTTC. Translating it yields CASSIGQLSSYEQYF.

This rearrangement joins TRBV19 to TRBJ1-1; the D gene is possibly TRBD1 (5 bases). Trimming cost V 0 bases and J 10 bases, with 12 bases left between them. The length of the CDR3 is 13 residues. Germline lookup yields CDR1 LNHDA and CDR2 SQIVND (reference sequence). CDR3 sequence: CASSIDAWGAAFF. Written as DNA, the CDR3 is TGTGCCAGTAGTATAGATGCGTGGGGCGCAGCTTTCTTT.

The chain employs TRBV24-1 and TRBJ2-4, with D maybe TRBD1 (6 bases). The CDR3 runs to 17 residues. Germline V gene data show CDR1 as KGHDR and CDR2 as SFDVKD. Trimming cost V 8 bases and J 0 bases, with 19 bases left between them. The chain's CDR3 is CATMYGQGLLAKNIQYF. DNA of the CDR3: TGTGCCACCATGTACGGGCAGGGGCTTCTAGCCAAAAACATTCAGTACTTC.

This chain joins TRBV5-4 and TRBJ2-1; 15 nucleotides agree with TRBD2. The junction had 4 bases not matched to a gene; V was cut back by 3 bases and J by 9 bases. The CDR3 extends over 15 amino acids. Germline V CDR1 and CDR2: SGHNT, YYREEE (reference sequence). The CDR3 is CASSSGLAGGPEQFF. The CDR3 nucleotides are TGTGCCAGCAGCTCTGGACTAGCGGGAGGGCCTGAGCAGTTCTTC.

The V gene is TRBV7-6, the J gene TRBJ2-1; D is possibly TRBD2 (7 bases). V was trimmed by 1 base and J by 4 bases, leaving 17 bases between them. CDR3 size: 17 residues. The germline V gene has CDR1 SGHVS and CDR2 FNYEAQ. CDR3 residues: CASSLGWGGTKYNEQFF. CDR3 DNA sequence: TGTGCCAGCAGCTTAGGATGGGGAGGGACAAAATACAATGAGCAGTTCTTC.

The rearrangement joins TRBV19 to TRBJ2-1, with 11 bases aligning to TRBD2. Germline values: CDR1 LNHDA, CDR2 SQIVND (reference sequence). The CDR3 contains 15 residues. V dropped 6 bases and J dropped 7; count of bases not matched to a gene: 8. As DNA, the CDR3 is TGTGCCAGTAGAAAAACGGGACTAGCGGAGAATGAGCAGTTCTTC. Its translation: CASRKTGLAENEQFF.